This T cell receptor beta chain originates from a study of blood T cells in healthy people across ages. Germline V CDR1 and CDR2: KGHSH, LQKENI. V lost 3 bases to trimming and J lost 5 bases, with 11 bases between them. This CDR3 has 14 amino acids. The authors ran a second PCR of about 7 to 11 cycles using a sample-barcoded 5' primer and a J-beta primer mix. TCRdb independently ran MiXCR on the 5' RACE reads; one entry per CDR3 protein. Here the sample spans about 1.7 million distinct CDR3 sequences, 28% being singletons. This clonotype was seen only a few times. This sequence joins TRBV18 and TRBJ2-1; TRBD2 is a possible D gene (5 bases). The TCR originated in a woman in her thirties in good health. Sequenced sample: blood. The CDR3, as DNA: TGTGCCAGCTCACCCACTAACGGGAACAATGAGCAGTTCTTC. This encodes CASSPTNGNNEQFF.